The text below deals with one T cell receptor (beta chain). The antigen is unknown. The sample comes from a study of T cell responses to AZD1222 COVID-19 vaccine. Study overall: Pooled samples include second doses given at about 4 or 12 weeks.

Findings and caveats of the study: The donor cohort was predominantly white British with a female majority, and clonal diversity may have been underestimated.

This table comes from immunoSEQ multiplex PCR, and its TCRdb copy is limited to in-frame clones, with some not included. This sample has 75,000 to 90,000 clones, with roughly 90% found just once. In germline, CDR1 is SGHNT, CDR2 YYREEE (reference sequence). CDR3 length: 15 residues. After removal of 1 base from V and 6 bases from J, the junction contained 4 bases not matched to a gene. This receptor was obtained from an adult in good health. This specimen was peripheral blood, taken on day 0 of AZD1222 vaccination. The chain recombines TRBV5-4 with TRBJ2-1; the match to TRBD2 covers 10 bases. In DNA form, the CDR3 reads TGTGCCAGCAGCTTGACTAGCGGGGTGGTCAATGAGCAGTTCTTC. Translating gives CASSLTSGVVNEQFF.